This TCR beta chain derives from a study of human T cells and chemical hapten exposure. This clonotype was found many times. MiXCR was run by TCRdb on the RACE reads, yielding one entry per CDR3 protein. The sample shows around 160,000 distinct CDR3 sequences, about 15% of them seen only once. CDR1 and CDR2 from the germline V gene are LNHNV and YYDKDF (reference sequence). The CDR3 is made up of 15 amino acids. J lost 1 base, V lost 5 bases, and 7 bases had no gene match. The sample's time point: patch test 1, 2 weeks after DPC sensitization. Regarding treatment: therapeutic diphenylcyclopropenone sensitization with weekly scalp DPC. It was from unfractionated whole blood that total RNA was extracted.

The chain joins TRBV15 to TRBJ2-7, with TRBD1 matching 8 bases. The source is a woman between 25 and 40 years old with alopecia areata. Some clones in this sample may be carry-over from other donors' samples. The specimen was whole blood, collected in connection with sensitization to the hapten diphenylcyclopropenone (DPC). The CDR3: CATSRRQGKSYEQYF. As DNA, the CDR3 is TGTGCCACCAGCCGGAGACAGGGGAAATCCTACGAGCAGTACTTC.